This T cell receptor (beta chain) stems from a study of ipilimumab plus nivolumab after autologous stem cell transplantation. Produced via immunoSEQ multiplex PCR; TCRdb's table is partial and in-frame only. The sample contains around 2,500 clones, just over 90% of which appear only once. Starting 14 to 28 days after autologous transplant, ipilimumab 1 mg/kg was given. This receptor was obtained from a male donor with primary mediastinal lymphoma. Material: PBMCs, obtained in a trial of ipilimumab plus nivolumab as post-transplant consolidation.

CDR3 residues: CASSRITTSEQYF. CDR3 bases: TGCGCCAGCAGCCGCATTACTACGAGCGAGCAGTACTTC. The chain uses TRBV4-1 and TRBJ2-7; no definite D call. The germline V and J ends were trimmed by 4 bases and 6 bases, with 13 bases remaining between them. CDR3 size: 13 residues. Germline V gene sequence: CDR1 MGHRA, CDR2 YSYEKL.